This record concerns one T cell receptor (beta chain) sequence. Its antigen is unknown. No base qualities exist here, and no much larger clone lies one base off it. The sample belongs to a study of tumor and adjacent non-tumor tissue in lung cancer listed by TCRdb under 2018. Looking at the study overall: By cancer type, the cohort comprised eleven to twelve adenocarcinoma patients, a couple of squamous cell carcinoma patients and 1 small cell lung cancer patient. Among the approximately 15 patients, ages ranged from roughly 30 to 85 years, about 10 were men and 5 were women, and disease was TNM stage I to III. A total of fewer than 150 million productive TCRbeta reads were generated by sequencing, corresponding to an average of approximately 4.5 million reads per sample. Using bulk TCRbeta repertoires from over 14 lung cancer patients, the study set lung tumor tissue side by side with matched distant non-tumor lung tissue. For each patient, one tumor sample and one normal lung sample were taken, giving thirty paired specimens that underwent TCRbeta CDR3 sequencing. Beyond this particular receptor, the publication reports: Significantly higher TCR diversity (inverse Simpson) was observed in tumor tissue than in normal lung tissue (roughly 390 vs 170, P = 0.0075, Mann-Whitney U test). Because peripheral blood was not sequenced, the blood TCRbeta repertoires of the lung cancer patients in the study went unexamined. With only around 15 patients in the cohort, the authors noted that larger samples and more detailed clinical data are needed. The methods do not name the sequencing platform or mention unique molecular identifiers. Significantly higher TCR diversity was found in younger patients, and higher tumor TCR diversity was associated with shorter overall and disease-free survival. The top 100 clones made up a significantly larger cumulative share of the repertoire in normal lung than in tumor tissue.

Receptor libraries were prepared by multiplex PCR. The listed sequencing device is Illumina HiSeq 2500. TCRbeta libraries were built by three rounds of nested PCR using primers (Table S4), following protocols modified from ARM-PCR. Before sequencing, PCR products of 200-500 bp were excised from the gel and purified with the QIAquick gel extraction kit. For the original study's pipeline: Trimmomatic was used to clean the reads, FLASH merged the cleaned reads into complete CDR3 sequences, and MiTCR assigned the sequences to V(D)J germline segments. VDJtools was used to compute clonal diversity as the inverse Simpson's index. A read counted as productive if the sequence was in-frame and lacked a premature stop codon. TCRdb handled the public reads itself, with Q25 trimming in fastp and clone calling in MiXCR, and kept productive beta chains. One record per CDR3 amino acid sequence lists the most common genes and DNA. V and J calls and clone size were set by TCRdb, not the authors. Across this sample there are under 150,000 distinct CDR3 sequences, with around two thirds seen only once. 15% to 20% of the sample is taken by the ten largest.

RNA was isolated from bulk, unsorted tissue, and RNA quality was assessed with a NanoDrop ND-1000 and an Agilent 2100. All donors had newly diagnosed lung cancer, had not received prior chemotherapy, and were admitted for thoracic surgery in China between August and November 2014. Patients with previous radiotherapy or chemotherapy, or with another concurrent cancer, were excluded from the study. Pieces of surgical tissue measuring about 1-2.2 cm3 were kept in RNAlater solution and stored at -80 degrees C until use. V is reduced by 5 bases and J by 2 bases, leaving a spacing of 8 bases between them. The germline V gene sets CDR1 to KGHSH and CDR2 to LQKENI. The CDR3 covers 13 residues, taking in both the cysteine and the phenylalanine. Kept here is only the CDR3 DNA, which spans 39 bases and is read in frame from base 1.

The receptor was derived from a man in his 60s with small cell lung cancer. The chain links TRBV18 with TRBJ2-3; TRBD2 could be the D gene, as 6 bases match. Sequencing input: lung tumor tissue. The CDR3 region reads CASSGGVTDTQYF. The nucleotide sequence reads as follows: TGTGCCAGCTCAGGAGGGGTCACAGATACGCAGTATTTT.